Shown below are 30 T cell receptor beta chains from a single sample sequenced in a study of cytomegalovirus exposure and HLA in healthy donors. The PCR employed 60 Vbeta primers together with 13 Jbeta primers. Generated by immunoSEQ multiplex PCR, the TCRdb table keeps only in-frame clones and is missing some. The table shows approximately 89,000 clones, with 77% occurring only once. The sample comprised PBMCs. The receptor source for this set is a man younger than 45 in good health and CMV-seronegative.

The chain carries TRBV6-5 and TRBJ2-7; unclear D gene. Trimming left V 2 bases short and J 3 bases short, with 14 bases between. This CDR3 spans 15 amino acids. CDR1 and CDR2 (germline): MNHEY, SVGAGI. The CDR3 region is CASSYGQSQYYEQYF. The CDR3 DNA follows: TGTGCCAGCAGTTACGGCCAGTCCCAGTACTACGAGCAGTACTTC.

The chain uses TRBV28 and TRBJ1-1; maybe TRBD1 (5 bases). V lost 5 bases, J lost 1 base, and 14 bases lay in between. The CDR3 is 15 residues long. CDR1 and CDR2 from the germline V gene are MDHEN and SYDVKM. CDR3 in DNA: TGTGCCAGCAGTCTCGATGTAACAGGGAACACTGAAGCTTTCTTT. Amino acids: CASSLDVTGNTEAFF.

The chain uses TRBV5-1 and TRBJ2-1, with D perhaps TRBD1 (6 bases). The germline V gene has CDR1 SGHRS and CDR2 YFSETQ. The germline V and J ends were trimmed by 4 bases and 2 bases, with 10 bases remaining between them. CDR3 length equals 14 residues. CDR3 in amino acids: CASSGAGAYNEQFF. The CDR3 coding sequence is TGCGCCAGCAGCGGGGCAGGGGCCTACAATGAGCAGTTCTTC.

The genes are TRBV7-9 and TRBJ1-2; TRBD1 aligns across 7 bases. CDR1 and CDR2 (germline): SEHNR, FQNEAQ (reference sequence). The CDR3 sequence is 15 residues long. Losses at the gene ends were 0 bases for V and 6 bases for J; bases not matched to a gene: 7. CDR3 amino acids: CASSLAAIGGHGYTF. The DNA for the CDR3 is TGTGCCAGCAGCTTAGCGGCGATAGGGGGCCATGGCTACACCTTC. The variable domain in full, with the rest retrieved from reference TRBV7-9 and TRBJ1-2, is DTGVSQNPRHKITKRGQNVTFRCDPISEHNRLYWYRQTLGQGPEFLTYFQNEAQLEKSRLLSDRFSAERPKGSFSTLEIQRTEQGDSAMYLCASSLAAIGGHGYTFGSGTRLTVV.

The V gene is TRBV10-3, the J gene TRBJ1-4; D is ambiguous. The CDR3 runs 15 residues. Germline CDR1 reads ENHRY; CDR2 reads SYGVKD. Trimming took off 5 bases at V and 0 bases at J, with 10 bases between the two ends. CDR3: CAISRSRATNEKLFF. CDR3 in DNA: TGTGCCATCAGTCGCTCCCGGGCAACTAATGAAAAACTGTTTTTT.

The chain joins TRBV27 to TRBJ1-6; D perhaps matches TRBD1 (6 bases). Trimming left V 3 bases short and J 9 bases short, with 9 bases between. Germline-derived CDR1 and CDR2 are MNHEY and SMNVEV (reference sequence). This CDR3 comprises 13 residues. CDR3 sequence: CASSLSRGSPLHF. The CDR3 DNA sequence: TGTGCCAGCAGTTTGAGCAGGGGTTCACCCCTCCACTTT.

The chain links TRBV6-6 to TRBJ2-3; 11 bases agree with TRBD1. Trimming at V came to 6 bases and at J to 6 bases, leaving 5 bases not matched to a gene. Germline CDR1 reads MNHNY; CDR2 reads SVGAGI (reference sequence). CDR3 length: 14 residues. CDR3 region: CASRRDRGSDTQYF. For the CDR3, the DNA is TGTGCCAGCAGAAGGGACAGGGGGTCCGATACGCAGTATTTT.

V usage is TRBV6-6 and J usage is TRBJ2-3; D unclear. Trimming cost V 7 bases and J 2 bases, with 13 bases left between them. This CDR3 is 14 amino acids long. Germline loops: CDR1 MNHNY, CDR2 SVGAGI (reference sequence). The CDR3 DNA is TGTGCCAGCAAGCTGACATTATCCACAGATACGCAGTATTTT. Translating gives CASKLTLSTDTQYF.

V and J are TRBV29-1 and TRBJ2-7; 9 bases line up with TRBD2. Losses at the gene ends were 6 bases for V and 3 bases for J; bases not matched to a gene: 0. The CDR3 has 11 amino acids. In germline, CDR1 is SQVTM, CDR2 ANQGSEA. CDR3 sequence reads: CSVAGGYEQYF. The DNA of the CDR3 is TGCAGCGTAGCGGGAGGCTACGAGCAGTACTTC.

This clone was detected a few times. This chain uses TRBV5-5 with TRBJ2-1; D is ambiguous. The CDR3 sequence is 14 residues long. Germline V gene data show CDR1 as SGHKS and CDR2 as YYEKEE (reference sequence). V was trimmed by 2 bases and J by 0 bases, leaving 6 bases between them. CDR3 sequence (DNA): TGTGCCAGCAGCTTTATGAGCTCCTACAATGAGCAGTTCTTC. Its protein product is CASSFMSSYNEQFF.

The CDR3 is CASSGQREHNEQFF. The CDR3 DNA follows: TGTGCCAGCAGTGGCCAGCGGGAGCACAATGAGCAGTTCTTC. This chain connects TRBV6-5 to TRBJ2-1; 8 bases align to TRBD2. The germline gives CDR1 MNHEY, CDR2 SVGAGI. The length of the CDR3 is 14 residues. The V gene end was trimmed by 5 bases and the J gene end by 5 bases; junction bases not matched to a gene: 5.

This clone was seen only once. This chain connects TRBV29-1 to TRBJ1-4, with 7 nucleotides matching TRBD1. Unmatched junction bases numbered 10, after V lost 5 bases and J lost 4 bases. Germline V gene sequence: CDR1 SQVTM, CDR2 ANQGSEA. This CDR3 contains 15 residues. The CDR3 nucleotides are TGCAGCGTTCACCTTCCGGGACAGCATAATGAAAAACTGTTTTTT. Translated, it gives CSVHLPGQHNEKLFF. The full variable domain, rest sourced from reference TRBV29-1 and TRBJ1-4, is SAVISQKPSRDICQRGTSLTIQCQVDSQVTMMFWYRQQPGQSLTLIATANQGSEATYESGFVIDKFPISRPNLTFSTLTVSNMSPEDSSIYLCSVHLPGQHNEKLFFGSGTQLSVL.

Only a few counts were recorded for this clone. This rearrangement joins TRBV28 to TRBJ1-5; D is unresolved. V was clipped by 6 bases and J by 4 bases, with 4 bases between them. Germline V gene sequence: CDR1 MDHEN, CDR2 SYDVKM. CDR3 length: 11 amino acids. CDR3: CASSLNQPQHF. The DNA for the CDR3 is TGTGCCAGCAGCCTGAATCAGCCCCAGCATTTT.

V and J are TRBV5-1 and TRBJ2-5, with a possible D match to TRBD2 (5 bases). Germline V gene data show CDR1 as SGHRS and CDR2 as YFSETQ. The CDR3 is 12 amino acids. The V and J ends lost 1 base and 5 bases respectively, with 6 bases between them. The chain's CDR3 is CASSLRRETQYF. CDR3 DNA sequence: TGCGCCAGCAGCTTGCGGAGGGAGACCCAGTACTTC.

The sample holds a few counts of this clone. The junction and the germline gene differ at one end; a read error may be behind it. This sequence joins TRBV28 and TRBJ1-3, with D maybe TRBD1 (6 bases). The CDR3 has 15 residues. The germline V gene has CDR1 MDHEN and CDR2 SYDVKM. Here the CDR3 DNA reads TGTGCCAGCAGATTATTACAGGGTACTGGAAACACCATATATTTT. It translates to CASRLLQGTGNTIYF.

The CDR3 loop is CASTHLEGASTDTQYF. The CDR3 DNA reads as TGCGCCAGCACCCACCTCGAGGGAGCTAGCACAGATACGCAGTATTTT. The rearrangement uses TRBV5-1 and TRBJ2-3; D might be TRBD2 (5 bases). V was shortened by 6 bases and J by 0 bases, with 17 bases between the two germline ends. This CDR3 contains 16 residues. Germline V lookup: CDR1 SGHRS, CDR2 YFSETQ. The full variable domain, in which reference TRBV5-1 and TRBJ2-3 provide the parts outside the CDR3, is KAGVTQTPRYLIKTRGQQVTLSCSPISGHRSVSWYQQTPGQGLQFLFEYFSETQRNKGNFPGRFSGRQFSNSRSEMNVSTLELGDSALYLCASTHLEGASTDTQYFGPGTRLTVL.

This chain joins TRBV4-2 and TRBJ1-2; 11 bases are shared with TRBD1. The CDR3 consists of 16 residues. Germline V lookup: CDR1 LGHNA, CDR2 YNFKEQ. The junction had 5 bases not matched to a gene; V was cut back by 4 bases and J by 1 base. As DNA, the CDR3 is TGTGCCAGCAGCCTCGGACAGGGGGCGTTTAACTATGGCTACACCTTC. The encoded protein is CASSLGQGAFNYGYTF.

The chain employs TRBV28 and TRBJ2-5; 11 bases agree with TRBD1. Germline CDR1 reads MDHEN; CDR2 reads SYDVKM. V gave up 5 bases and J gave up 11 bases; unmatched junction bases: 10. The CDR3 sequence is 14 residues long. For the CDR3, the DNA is TGTGCCAGCAGTCTCACCGGGACAGGGGGGGAGCAGTACTTC. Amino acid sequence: CASSLTGTGGEQYF.

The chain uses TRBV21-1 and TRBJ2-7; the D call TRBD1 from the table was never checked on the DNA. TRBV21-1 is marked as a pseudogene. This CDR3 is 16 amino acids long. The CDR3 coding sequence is TGTGCCAGCAGCAAAGAACCCCGTGGCCCCGCTTGGGAGCAGTACTTC. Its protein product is CASSKEPRGPAWEQYF.

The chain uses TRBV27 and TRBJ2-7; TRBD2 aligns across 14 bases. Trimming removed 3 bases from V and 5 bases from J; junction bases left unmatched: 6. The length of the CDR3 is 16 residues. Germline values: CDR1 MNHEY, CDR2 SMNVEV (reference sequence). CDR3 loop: CASSFTGLAGVHEQYF. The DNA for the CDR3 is TGTGCCAGCAGTTTCACGGGACTAGCGGGAGTCCACGAGCAGTACTTC.

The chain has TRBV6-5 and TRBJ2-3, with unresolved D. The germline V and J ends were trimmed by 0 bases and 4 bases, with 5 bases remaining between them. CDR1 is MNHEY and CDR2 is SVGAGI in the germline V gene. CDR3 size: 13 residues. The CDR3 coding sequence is TGTGCCAGCAGTTACTCTGCAGCAGATACGCAGTATTTT. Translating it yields CASSYSAADTQYF.

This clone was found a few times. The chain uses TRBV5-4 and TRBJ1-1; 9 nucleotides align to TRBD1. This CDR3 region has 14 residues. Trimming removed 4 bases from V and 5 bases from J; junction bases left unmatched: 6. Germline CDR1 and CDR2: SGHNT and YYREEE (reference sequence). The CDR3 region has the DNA TGTGCCAGCAGCGGGGGGACAGGGTTTACTGAAGCTTTCTTT. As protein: CASSGGTGFTEAFF.

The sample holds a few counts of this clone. CDR3 DNA: TGTGCCAGCAGTGTCAGGAGGGCGGAGTACGAGCAGTACTTC. This encodes CASSVRRAEYEQYF. The chain is built from TRBV27 and TRBJ2-7; D perhaps matches TRBD2 (6 bases). The length of the CDR3 is 14 residues. Trimming removed 5 bases from V and 4 bases from J, with 15 bases in between. Per germline, CDR1 MNHEY and CDR2 SMNVEV (reference sequence).

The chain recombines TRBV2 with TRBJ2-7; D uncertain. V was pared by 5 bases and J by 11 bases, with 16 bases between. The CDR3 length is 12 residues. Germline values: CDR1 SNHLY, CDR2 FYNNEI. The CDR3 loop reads CASSPGEPREYF. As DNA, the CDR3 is TGTGCCAGCAGTCCGGGTGAACCGCGAGAGTACTTC.

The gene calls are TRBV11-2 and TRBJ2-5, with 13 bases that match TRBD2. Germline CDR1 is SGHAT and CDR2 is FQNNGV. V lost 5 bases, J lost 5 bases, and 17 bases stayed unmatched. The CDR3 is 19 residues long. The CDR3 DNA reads TGTGCCAGCAGCCCCACAATCCGACTAGCGGGGGGCCAAAACGAGACCCAGTACTTC. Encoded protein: CASSPTIRLAGGQNETQYF.

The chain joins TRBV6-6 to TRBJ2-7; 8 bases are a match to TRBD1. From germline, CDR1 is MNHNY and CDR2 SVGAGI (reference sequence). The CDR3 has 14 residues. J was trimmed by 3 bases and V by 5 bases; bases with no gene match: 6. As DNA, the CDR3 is TGTGCCAGCAGTAAACAGGGGGACCGCTACGAGCAGTACTTC. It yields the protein CASSKQGDRYEQYF.

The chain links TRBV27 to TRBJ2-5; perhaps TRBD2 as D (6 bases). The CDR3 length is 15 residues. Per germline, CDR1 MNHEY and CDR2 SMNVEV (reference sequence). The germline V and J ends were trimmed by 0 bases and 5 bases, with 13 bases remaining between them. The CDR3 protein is CASSLSAGWVETQYF. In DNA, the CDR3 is TGTGCCAGCAGTTTATCGGCGGGGTGGGTCGAGACCCAGTACTTC.

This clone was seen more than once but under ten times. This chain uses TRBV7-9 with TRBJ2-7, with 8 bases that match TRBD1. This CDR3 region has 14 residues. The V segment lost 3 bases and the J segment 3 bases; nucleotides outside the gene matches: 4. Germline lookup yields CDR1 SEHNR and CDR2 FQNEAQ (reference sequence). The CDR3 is CASSFSGQGYEQYF. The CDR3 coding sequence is TGTGCCAGCAGCTTCTCTGGACAGGGCTACGAGCAGTACTTC.

The CDR3 sequence is CASSESQGGTEAFF. In nucleotides, the CDR3 is TGTGCCAGCAGTGAGAGTCAGGGGGGCACTGAAGCTTTCTTT. The chain carries TRBV6-1 and TRBJ1-1, with 7 bases matching TRBD1. Unmatched junction bases numbered 5, after V lost 3 bases and J lost 4 bases. This CDR3 comprises 14 residues. CDR1 and CDR2 (germline): MNHNS, SASEGT.

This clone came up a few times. CDR3 loop: CASSDGQESYEQYF. CDR3 in DNA: TGTGCCAGCAGTGACGGACAGGAGTCCTACGAGCAGTACTTC. The gene calls are TRBV6-1 and TRBJ2-5; 7 bases match TRBD1. The closer fit of TRBJ2-7 to the DNA end suggests the J call may be wrong. CDR1 and CDR2 from the germline V gene are MNHNS and SASEGT. This CDR3 region has 14 residues.